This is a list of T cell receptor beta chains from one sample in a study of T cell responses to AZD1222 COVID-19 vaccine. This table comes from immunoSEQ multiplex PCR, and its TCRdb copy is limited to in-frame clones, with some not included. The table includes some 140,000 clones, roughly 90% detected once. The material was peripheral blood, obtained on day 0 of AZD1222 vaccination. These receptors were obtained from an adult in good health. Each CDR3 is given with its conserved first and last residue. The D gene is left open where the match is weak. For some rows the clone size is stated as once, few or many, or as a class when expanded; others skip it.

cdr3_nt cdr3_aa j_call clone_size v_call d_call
TGTGCCAGCAGCTTAGAGTCCTACGAGCAGTACTTC CASSLESYEQYF TRBJ2-7 once TRBV11-3 -
TGTGCCAGCAGCGAAAACAGGTTAAAACTGTTTTTT CASSENRLKLFF TRBJ1-4 - TRBV7-6 -
TGTGCCAGCAGAACACCCTCCAGTCTCCCCTACGAGCAGTACTTC CASRTPSSLPYEQYF TRBJ2-7 - TRBV6-5 -
TGTGCCAGTAGTGTGGGGACAGGGGCGGTTCAGCCCCAGCATTTT CASSVGTGAVQPQHF TRBJ1-5 - TRBV19 TRBD1
TGTGCCAGCAGTCGGGATAGGGTCGAGCAGTACTTC CASSRDRVEQYF TRBJ2-7 - TRBV12-3/TRBV12-4 -
TGTGCCAGCAGCCAGACAGTGGAGCAGTACTTC CASSQTVEQYF TRBJ2-7 - TRBV11-2 -
TGTGCCAGCAGCTTAGAGTTGGGCTTGGCTTCACCCCTCCACTTT CASSLELGLASPLHF TRBJ1-6 - TRBV7-2 -
TGTGCCAGCCAAAGCGGGGGGATCTACAATGAGCAGTTCTTC CASQSGGIYNEQFF TRBJ2-1 once TRBV11-3 TRBD2
TGTGCCAGTAGGACCCTCGACAGGGATGTCACTGAAGCTTTCTTT CASRTLDRDVTEAFF TRBJ1-1 - TRBV19 TRBD1
TGCGCCAGCAGCTTGGACCCCAGCGGCTCCTACAATGAGCAGTTCTTC CASSLDPSGSYNEQFF TRBJ2-1 - TRBV5-1 -
TGTGCCAGCAGCTTTCAGGGGTACGAGCAGTACTTC CASSFQGYEQYF TRBJ2-7 - TRBV7-9 -
TGTGCCATCAGTGAGACACGGGGTAGCGGGGAGCTGTTTTTT CAISETRGSGELFF TRBJ2-2 - TRBV10-3 -
TGCGCCAGCAGCTTGGTGGGGGGAGACTACAATGAGCAGTTCTTC CASSLVGGDYNEQFF TRBJ2-1 few TRBV5-1 -
TGTGCCAGCAGCTTAGCGGGAACTGGAAACACCATATATTTT CASSLAGTGNTIYF TRBJ1-3 - TRBV7-2 -
TGTGCCAGCAGTCCCTCGACAGGGGGCCTTCAGCCCCAGCATTTT CASSPSTGGLQPQHF TRBJ1-5 once TRBV6-5 TRBD1
TGTGCCAGTATCCTCGGGGGATTTAGCAATCAGCCCCAGCATTTT CASILGGFSNQPQHF TRBJ1-5 - TRBV19 -
TGTGCCATCAGGGACGGGACTAGCTTTTCAGATACGCAGTATTTT CAIRDGTSFSDTQYF TRBJ2-3 - TRBV10-3 TRBD2
TGTGCCAGCAGTTTTTCCCCCATCGGCTACACCTTC CASSFSPIGYTF TRBJ1-2 - TRBV28 -
TGTGCCAGCAGTGACTCCGGCGGGGGCACAGATACGCAGTATTTT CASSDSGGGTDTQYF TRBJ2-3 - TRBV6-4 -
TGTGCCAGCAGGTCGGAAAACATTCAGTACTTC CASRSENIQYF TRBJ2-4 - TRBV11-3 -
TGTGCCAGCAGCTTTGGGACTAGAACTAGAGAGCAGTACTTC CASSFGTRTREQYF TRBJ2-7 - TRBV7-2 TRBD2
TGTGCCAGCAGTGGAGGGGCTGGAAACACCATATATTTT CASSGGAGNTIYF TRBJ1-3 - TRBV2 -
TGTGCCAGCAGTGTTACAGGCATCAATTCACCCCTCCACTTT CASSVTGINSPLHF TRBJ1-6 once TRBV28 -
TGCGCCAGCAGAGACCCCGGGACAGGCCGATACGAGCAGTACTTC CASRDPGTGRYEQYF TRBJ2-7 - TRBV10-2 TRBD1
TGTGCCAGCAAGACGGGACTAGCAGGTTACAATGAGCAGTTCTTC CASKTGLAGYNEQFF TRBJ2-1 - TRBV6-5 TRBD2
TGTGCCAGCAGCTCCCAGTTAGCGCAGTATTTT CASSSQLAQYF TRBJ2-3 - TRBV7-2 -
TGTGCCAGCAAGTTCGGCGGATATGGCTACACCTTC CASKFGGYGYTF TRBJ1-2 - TRBV28 -
TGCGCCAGCAGTGAGCTTCTAGCGGACAATGAGCAGTTCTTC CASSELLADNEQFF TRBJ2-1 - TRBV10-1 TRBD2
TGTGCCAGTAGTAAATACAGGGGCGGCGAGCAGTACTTC CASSKYRGGEQYF TRBJ2-7 - TRBV19 TRBD1
TGTGCCAGCAGCCCGGGACTTATTTCCTACAATGAGCAGTTCTTC CASSPGLISYNEQFF TRBJ2-1 - TRBV11-3 -
TGTGCCAGCAGTTTTAGTCCCCCGGGCACAGATACGCAGTATTTT CASSFSPPGTDTQYF TRBJ2-3 - TRBV27 -
TGCGCCAGCCAACCCCAGGGATCTCAAGAGACCCAGTACTTC CASQPQGSQETQYF TRBJ2-5 - TRBV5-1 -
TGTGCCAGCAGTGAATGGTCTGAAGCTTTCTTT CASSEWSEAFF TRBJ1-1 - TRBV6-1 -
TGCGCCAGCATCCTCAAGGGACTAGCGGGCTACAATGAGCAGTTCTTC CASILKGLAGYNEQFF TRBJ2-1 - TRBV10-1 TRBD2
TGTGCCAGCAGCTCCGGGACAGGGGGCCAAAGCTCCTACGAGCAGTACTTC CASSSGTGGQSSYEQYF TRBJ2-7 - TRBV7-9 TRBD1
TGTGCCAGCAGCTTAGCGACAGCTCCTGGAAACACCATATATTTT CASSLATAPGNTIYF TRBJ1-3 - TRBV7-2 -
TGTGCCAGCAGCTTAGCGGGCCTGCTTGTAGCGGGGAATGATACGCAGTATTTT CASSLAGLLVAGNDTQYF TRBJ2-3 - TRBV11-3 TRBD2
TGTGCCAGCAGCGTAGGGGACTACAACACAGATACGCAGTATTTT CASSVGDYNTDTQYF TRBJ2-3 - TRBV9 TRBD2
TGTGCCATCAGTGGATCAGGGAGCTCCTACGAGCAGTACTTC CAISGSGSSYEQYF TRBJ2-7 - TRBV10-3 -
TGTGCCAGCAGCGTAGGCGGGTCCTATGGCTACACCTTC CASSVGGSYGYTF TRBJ1-2 - TRBV9 -
TGTGCCAGCAGCCAAGGACTAGCGGGAGAGGCCACCGGGGAGCTGTTTTTT CASSQGLAGEATGELFF TRBJ2-2 - TRBV4-2 TRBD2
TGTGCCAGCTCGGGAGGGACAGCCTCCTACGAGCAGTACTTC CASSGGTASYEQYF TRBJ2-7 - TRBV18 -
TGTGCCAGCAGCTTAGCCGAAGGGACAGGGCTGTTCACCTTC CASSLAEGTGLFTF TRBJ1-2 once TRBV7-9 TRBD1
TGTGCCAGCTCACTCCAGGGACAGGGGGCGGATGGCTACACCTTC CASSLQGQGADGYTF TRBJ1-2 - TRBV18 TRBD1